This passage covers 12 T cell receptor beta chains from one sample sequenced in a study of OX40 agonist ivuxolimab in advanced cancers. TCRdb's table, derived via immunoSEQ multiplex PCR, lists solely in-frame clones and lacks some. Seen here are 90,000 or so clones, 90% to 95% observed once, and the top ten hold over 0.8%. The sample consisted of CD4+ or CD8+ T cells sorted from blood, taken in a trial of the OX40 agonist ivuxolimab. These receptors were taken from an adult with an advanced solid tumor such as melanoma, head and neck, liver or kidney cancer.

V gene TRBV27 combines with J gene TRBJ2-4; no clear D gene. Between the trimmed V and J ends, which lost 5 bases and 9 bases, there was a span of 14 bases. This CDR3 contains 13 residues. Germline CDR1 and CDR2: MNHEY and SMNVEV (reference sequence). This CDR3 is CASSIPALGIQYF. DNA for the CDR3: TGTGCCAGCAGTATACCGGCATTAGGCATTCAGTACTTC.

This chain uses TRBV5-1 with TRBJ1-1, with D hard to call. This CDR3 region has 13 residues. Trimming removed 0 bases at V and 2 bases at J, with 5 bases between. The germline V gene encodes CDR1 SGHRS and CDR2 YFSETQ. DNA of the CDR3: TGCGCCAGCAGCTTGGGAGGAAACACTGAAGCTTTCTTT. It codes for CASSLGGNTEAFF. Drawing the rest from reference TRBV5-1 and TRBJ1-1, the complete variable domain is KAGVTQTPRYLIKTRGQQVTLSCSPISGHRSVSWYQQTPGQGLQFLFEYFSETQRNKGNFPGRFSGRQFSNSRSEMNVSTLELGDSALYLCASSLGGNTEAFFGQGTRLTVV.

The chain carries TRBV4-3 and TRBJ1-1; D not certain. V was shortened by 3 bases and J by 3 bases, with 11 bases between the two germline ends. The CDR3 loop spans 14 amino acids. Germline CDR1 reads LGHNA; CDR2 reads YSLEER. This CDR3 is CASSQRGGDTEAFF. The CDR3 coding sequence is TGCGCCAGCAGCCAGCGAGGAGGAGACACTGAAGCTTTCTTT.

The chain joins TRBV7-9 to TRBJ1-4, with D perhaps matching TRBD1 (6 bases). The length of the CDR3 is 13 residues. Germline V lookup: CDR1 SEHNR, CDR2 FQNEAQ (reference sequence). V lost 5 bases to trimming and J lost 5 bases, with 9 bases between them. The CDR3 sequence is CASSLTGNEKLFF. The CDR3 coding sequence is TGTGCCAGCAGCCTGACAGGAAATGAAAAACTGTTTTTT.

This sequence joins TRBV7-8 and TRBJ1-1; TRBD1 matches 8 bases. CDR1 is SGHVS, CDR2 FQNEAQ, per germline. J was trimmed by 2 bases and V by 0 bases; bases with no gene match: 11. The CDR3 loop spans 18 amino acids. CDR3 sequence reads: CASSLARTGIAVNTEAFF. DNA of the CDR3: TGTGCCAGCAGCTTAGCACGGACAGGGATCGCTGTAAACACTGAAGCTTTCTTT.

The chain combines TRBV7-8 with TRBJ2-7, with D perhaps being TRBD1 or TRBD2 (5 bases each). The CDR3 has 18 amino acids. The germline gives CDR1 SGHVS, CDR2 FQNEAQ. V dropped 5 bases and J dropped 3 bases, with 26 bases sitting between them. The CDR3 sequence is CASSRFNRGTSISYEQYF. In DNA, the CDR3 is TGTGCCAGCAGCCGATTTAATAGAGGGACGTCGATAAGCTACGAGCAGTACTTC.

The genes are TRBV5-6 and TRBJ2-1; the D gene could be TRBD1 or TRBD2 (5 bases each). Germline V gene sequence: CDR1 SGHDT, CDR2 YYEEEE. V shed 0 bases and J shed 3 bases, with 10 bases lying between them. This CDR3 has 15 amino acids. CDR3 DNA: TGTGCCAGCAGCTTGGGGGGGAGAGACTACAATGAGCAGTTCTTC. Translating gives CASSLGGRDYNEQFF.

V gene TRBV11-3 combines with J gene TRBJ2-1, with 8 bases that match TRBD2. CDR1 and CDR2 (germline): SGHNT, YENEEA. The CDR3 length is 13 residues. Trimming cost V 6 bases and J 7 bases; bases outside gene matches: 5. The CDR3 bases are TGTGCCAGCAGTACTAGCGGAGGAAATGAGCAGTTCTTC. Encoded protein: CASSTSGGNEQFF.

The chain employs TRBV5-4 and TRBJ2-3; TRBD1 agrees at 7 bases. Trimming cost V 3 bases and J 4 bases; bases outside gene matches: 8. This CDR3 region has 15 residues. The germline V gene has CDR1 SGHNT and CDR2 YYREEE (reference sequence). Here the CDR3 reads CASSSKTGSPDTQYF. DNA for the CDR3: TGTGCCAGCAGCTCCAAGACAGGGTCCCCAGATACGCAGTATTTT. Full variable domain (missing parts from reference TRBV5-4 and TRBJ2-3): ETGVTQSPTHLIKTRGQQVTLRCSSQSGHNTVSWYQQALGQGPQFIFQYYREEENGRGNFPPRFSGLQFPNYSSELNVNALELDDSALYLCASSSKTGSPDTQYFGPGTRLTVL.

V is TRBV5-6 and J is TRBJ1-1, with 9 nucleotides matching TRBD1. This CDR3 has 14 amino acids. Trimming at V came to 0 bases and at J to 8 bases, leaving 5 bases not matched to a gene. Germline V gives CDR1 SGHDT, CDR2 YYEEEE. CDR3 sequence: CASSLDRGHGEAFF. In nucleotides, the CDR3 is TGTGCCAGCAGCTTGGACAGGGGGCATGGGGAAGCTTTCTTT.

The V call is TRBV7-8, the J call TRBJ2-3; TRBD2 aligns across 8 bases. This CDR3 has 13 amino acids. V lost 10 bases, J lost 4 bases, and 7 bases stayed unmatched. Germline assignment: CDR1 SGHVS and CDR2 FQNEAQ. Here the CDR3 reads CATSGGRADTQYF. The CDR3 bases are TGTGCCACCTCGGGAGGGCGGGCAGATACGCAGTATTTT.

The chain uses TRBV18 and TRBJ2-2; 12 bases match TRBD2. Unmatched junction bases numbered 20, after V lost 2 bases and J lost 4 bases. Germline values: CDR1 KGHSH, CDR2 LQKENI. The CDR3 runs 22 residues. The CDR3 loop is CASSPDLATSGSALRGTGELFF. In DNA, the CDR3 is TGTGCCAGCTCACCAGATTTAGCGACTAGCGGGAGCGCGCTGCGGGGCACCGGGGAGCTGTTTTTT. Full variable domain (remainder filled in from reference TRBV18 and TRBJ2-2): NAGVMQNPRHLVRRRGQEARLRCSPMKGHSHVYWYRQLPEEGLKFMVYLQKENIIDESGMPKERFSAEFPKEGPSILRIQQVVRGDSAAYFCASSPDLATSGSALRGTGELFFGEGSRLTVL.